This entry concerns a single T cell receptor beta chain. Its antigen is as yet unknown. This entry is derived from a study of the immune and genomic landscape of osteosarcoma. The wider study: Diagnosis ages spanned about 5-85 years, median about 30. Study-wide results and caveats: A single dominant hyperexpanded clone appeared in about 5 cases, each with <100 clonotypes. Compared with cold C1, the hot C3 cluster had higher, still-low clonality. Clonality was low: mean approximately 0.09, highest around 0.31, suggesting limited expansion.

Clones were sequenced by immunoSEQ multiplex PCR, and TCRdb holds only the in-frame ones, with some missing. The sample has some 490 clones; approximately 77% are singletons. The post-treatment osteosarcoma tumors were primary, local recurrence or metastasis specimens from poor-prognosis patients. CDR3 length: 16 amino acids. Germline values: CDR1 MDHEN, CDR2 SYDVKM. With 6 bases clipped from V and 0 bases from J, the junction kept 9 bases outside the gene matches. The chain carries TRBV28 and TRBJ2-7, with 9 positions matching TRBD1. Sequencing input: osteosarcoma tumor tissue from the lung. This receptor was taken from a human donor with osteosarcoma. CDR3 amino acids: CASRGRGQGSSYEQYF. In nucleotides, the CDR3 is TGTGCCAGCAGGGGGCGGGGACAGGGTAGCTCCTACGAGCAGTACTTC. The complete variable domain, with remaining parts taken from reference TRBV28 and TRBJ2-7, reads DVKVTQSSRYLVKRTGEKVFLECVQDMDHENMFWYRQDPGLGLRLIYFSYDVKMKEKGDIPEGYSVSREKKERFSLILESASTNQTSMYLCASRGRGQGSSYEQYFGPGTRLTVT.